This TCR beta chain is from a study of graft-versus-host responses after intestinal transplantation. At the level of the study: Anti-thymocyte globulin induction was given to all recipients, followed by tacrolimus and steroids for three to four years.

Study-level results: GvH clones occurred in recipient marrow; some first appeared in ileum or blood. Across patients carrying graft-donor T cell macrochimerism, allografts held high graft-versus-host to host-versus-graft clonal ratios. There was an association between peak levels of circulating GvH clones and early post-transplant HvG declines.

The CDR3 runs to 19 residues. V was trimmed by 4 bases and J by 4 bases, leaving 23 bases between them. Germline V gene sequence: CDR1 MGHRA, CDR2 YSYEKL. A note on this clone: Its cognate antigen is unknown.

Libraries were prepared by immunoSEQ multiplex PCR; TCRdb keeps only in-frame clonotypes and omits some of them. The sample has more than 13,000 clones; around 64% are singletons. Intraepithelial and lamina propria lymphocytes were released after the graft tissue was processed. This chain connects TRBV4-1 to TRBJ2-6; D is uncertain. This sequence originates from a human patient who received an intestinal transplant, so some T cells may come from the graft donor. The input for sequencing was ileum tissue, taken 717 days after intestinal transplantation. DNA of the CDR3: TGCGCCAGCAGCCGGACCTGGGTTAGAATCTTCTCCGGGGCCAACGTCCTGACTTTC. Translating gives CASSRTWVRIFSGANVLTF.